This T cell receptor (beta chain) was sequenced in a study of blood T cell repertoires in COVID-19. Background on the study: The origin of the acute and convalescent COVID-19 samples was the United States, Italy and Spain. PBMCs, B-cell-depleted T cells, or T cells provided the cDNA or gDNA that made up the material.

The V and J ends lost 4 bases and 3 bases, in that order; junction bases with no gene match: 10. Germline-derived CDR1 and CDR2 are GTSNPN and SVGIG (reference sequence). This CDR3 spans 15 amino acids. As handled by the study authors: Reference gene primer amplification yielded estimated nucleated cell counts. Data came from immunoSEQ multiplex PCR; TCRdb stores just in-frame clones and leaves some out. V and J calls and clone size come straight from that table; D and trimming were deduced from the DNA. Counted here are around 95,000 clones, roughly 87% occurring once; the ten biggest clones make up approximately 7%.

Material for sequencing was peripheral blood. The origin of this receptor is a man younger than 40 in a cohort sampled during active COVID-19. The V gene is TRBV30, the J gene TRBJ2-7; 9 bases match TRBD1. The DNA of the CDR3 is TGTGCCTGGAACGATCCGGGGACAGGGAACTACGAGCAGTACTTC. Its translation is CAWNDPGTGNYEQYF.